Included here is one TCR beta chain sequence, with context. This sample is drawn from a study of blood T cell repertoires in COVID-19. Looking at the study overall: Material from acute and convalescent COVID-19 was sourced from the United States, Italy and Spain. PBMCs, B-cell-depleted T cells, or T cells were the source of the cDNA or gDNA that made up the material.

CDR3 length equals 14 residues. Per germline, CDR1 SQVTM and CDR2 ANQGSEA. The V and J ends lost 3 bases and 4 bases respectively, with 15 bases between them. As originally analysed: Amplified reference gene primers provided the basis for estimating nucleated cell counts. Clones were read by immunoSEQ multiplex PCR, and TCRdb kept only the in-frame ones, dropping some. Clone size and V and J calls were adopted from that table, with D and trimming inferred from the DNA. The table includes around 30,000 clones, more than 80% detected once. The receptor's source is a woman in her forties with active or convalescent COVID-19. The chain carries TRBV29-1 and TRBJ2-5, with D perhaps matching TRBD2 (7 bases). The sequenced sample was peripheral blood. CDR3 DNA: TGCAGCGTTGACCCCGGGGGGCCGGTAGAGACCCAGTACTTC. Protein sequence: CSVDPGGPVETQYF.